This TCR beta chain was sequenced in a study of shared clonotypes between healthy human individuals. Unmatched junction bases numbered 8, after V lost 5 bases and J lost 6 bases. This CDR3 region has 15 residues. Germline V gene data show CDR1 as LNHDA and CDR2 as SQIVND (reference sequence). In replicate PCRs of unsorted PBMC, approximately 320 ng DNA, tens of thousands of T cell genomes, was used. The protocol was immunoSEQ multiplex PCR, while the TCRdb copy is restricted to in-frame clones and leaves out a portion. The table lists about 490,000 clones, roughly 78% of them singletons, with about 12% in the top ten.

The gene calls are TRBV19 and TRBJ2-5; 11 nucleotides line up with TRBD1. The TCR was taken from a woman aged 40-49 years in good health. Some clones in this sample may be carry-over from other donors' samples. Sequencing was performed on PBMCs. This chain's CDR3 is CASSEPGTGGQTQYF. The DNA for the CDR3 is TGTGCCAGTAGTGAACCCGGGACAGGGGGTCAGACCCAGTACTTC. Based on the CDR3 plus reference TRBV19 and TRBJ2-5, the full variable domain is DGGITQSPKYLFRKEGQNVTLSCEQNLNHDAMYWYRQDPGQGLRLIYYSQIVNDFQKGDIAEGYSVSREKKESFPLTVTSAQKNPTAFYLCASSEPGTGGQTQYFGPGTRLLVL.